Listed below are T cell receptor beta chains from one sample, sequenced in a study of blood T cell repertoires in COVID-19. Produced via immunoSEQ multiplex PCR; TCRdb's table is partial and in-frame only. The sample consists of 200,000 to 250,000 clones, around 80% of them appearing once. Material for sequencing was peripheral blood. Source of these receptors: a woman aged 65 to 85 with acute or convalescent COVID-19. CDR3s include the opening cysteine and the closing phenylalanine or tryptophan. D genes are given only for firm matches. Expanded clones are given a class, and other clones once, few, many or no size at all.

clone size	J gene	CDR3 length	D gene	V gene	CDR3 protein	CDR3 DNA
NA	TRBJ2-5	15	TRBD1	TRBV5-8	CASSLLGQGASTQYF	TGTGCCAGCAGCTTATTGGGTCAGGGGGCTTCGACCCAGTACTTC
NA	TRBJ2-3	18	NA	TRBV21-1	CASSTPRHGGAITDTQYF	TGTGCCAGCAGCACCCCGCGGCACGGGGGGGCCATCACAGATACGCAGTATTTT
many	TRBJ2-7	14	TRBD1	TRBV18	CASSPQNGQDEQYF	TGTGCCAGCTCACCGCAAAATGGACAGGACGAGCAGTACTTC
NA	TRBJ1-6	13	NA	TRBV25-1	CASTYSFNSPLHF	TGTGCCAGCACTTACAGTTTTAATTCACCCCTCCACTTT
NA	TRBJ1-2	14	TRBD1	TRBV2	CASSEQGADYGYTF	TGTGCCAGCAGTGAACAGGGGGCGGACTATGGCTACACCTTC
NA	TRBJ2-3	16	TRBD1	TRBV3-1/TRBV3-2	CASSQVWAGGTDTQYF	TGTGCCAGCAGCCAGGTCTGGGCAGGGGGAACAGATACGCAGTATTTT
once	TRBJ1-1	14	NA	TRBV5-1	CASGGGLLDAEAFF	TGCGCCAGCGGGGGGGGACTCTTAGACGCTGAAGCTTTCTTT
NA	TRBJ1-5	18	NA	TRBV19	CASSIARGGRRSNQPQHF	TGTGCCAGTAGTATAGCCCGAGGCGGGCGAAGGAGCAATCAGCCCCAGCATTTT
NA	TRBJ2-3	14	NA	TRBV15	CATSEGQAWDTQYF	TGTGCCACCAGCGAGGGTCAGGCCTGGGATACGCAGTATTTT
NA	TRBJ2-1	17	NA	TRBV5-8	CASSLASGSKAYNEQFF	TGTGCCAGCAGCTTGGCCTCCGGGAGTAAAGCCTACAATGAGCAGTTCTTC
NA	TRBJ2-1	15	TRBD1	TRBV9	CASSVGDRVLDEQFF	TGTGCCAGCAGCGTTGGGGACAGGGTTTTAGATGAGCAGTTCTTC
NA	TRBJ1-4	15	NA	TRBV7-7	CASSSSDRPNEKLFF	TGTGCCAGCAGCTCCTCTGACAGGCCTAATGAAAAACTGTTTTTT
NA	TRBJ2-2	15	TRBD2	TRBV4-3	CASSSVRGGSGELFF	TGCGCCAGCAGCTCCGTGCGGGGGGGCTCCGGGGAGCTGTTTTTT
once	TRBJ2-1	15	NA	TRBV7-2	CASSSRVYSYNEQFF	TGTGCCAGCAGCTCCAGGGTCTACTCCTACAATGAGCAGTTCTTC
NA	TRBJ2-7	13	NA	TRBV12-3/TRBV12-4	CASSLAIQSEQYF	TGTGCCAGCAGTTTAGCGATTCAGTCCGAGCAGTACTTC
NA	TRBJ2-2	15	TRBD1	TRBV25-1	CASSLTGSLGGELFF	TGTGCCAGCAGTTTGACAGGGTCCCTGGGGGGGGAGCTGTTTTTT
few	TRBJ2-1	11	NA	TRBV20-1	CSAAGQNEQFF	TGCAGTGCGGCGGGGCAGAATGAGCAGTTCTTC
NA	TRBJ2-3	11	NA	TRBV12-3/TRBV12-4	CASSSRDTQYF	TGTGCCAGCAGTTCCAGAGATACGCAGTATTTT
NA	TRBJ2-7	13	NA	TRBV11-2	CASSLDRGSEQYF	TGTGCCAGCAGCTTAGATCGGGGATCCGAGCAGTACTTC
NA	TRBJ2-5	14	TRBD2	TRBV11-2	CASSPGLAGETQYF	TGTGCCAGCAGCCCCGGACTAGCGGGAGAGACCCAGTACTTC
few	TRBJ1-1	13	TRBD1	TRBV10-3	CASKTGENTEAFF	TGTGCCAGCAAAACAGGGGAGAACACTGAAGCTTTCTTT
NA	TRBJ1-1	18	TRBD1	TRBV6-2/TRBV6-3	CASSYFTGGGELLFEAFF	TGTGCCAGCAGTTACTTCACAGGGGGCGGTGAGCTCTTGTTTGAAGCTTTCTTT
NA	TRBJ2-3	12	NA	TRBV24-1	CATGGSPDTQYF	TGTGCCACAGGCGGTAGTCCAGATACGCAGTATTTT
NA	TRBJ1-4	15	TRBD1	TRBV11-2	CASSPDRGQVEKLFF	TGTGCCAGCAGCCCGGATAGAGGACAGGTGGAAAAACTGTTTTTT
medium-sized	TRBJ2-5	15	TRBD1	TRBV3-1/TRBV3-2	CASSHGQGPQETQYF	TGTGCCAGCAGCCACGGACAGGGGCCCCAAGAGACCCAGTACTTC
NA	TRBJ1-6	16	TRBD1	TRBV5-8	CASTPTGPIRNSPLHF	TGTGCCAGCACGCCGACAGGGCCTATTCGTAATTCACCCCTCCACTTT
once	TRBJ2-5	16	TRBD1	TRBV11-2	CASSSKTGGTYKTQYF	TGTGCCAGCAGCTCTAAGACAGGGGGTACATATAAGACCCAGTACTTC
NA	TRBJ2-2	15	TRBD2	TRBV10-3	CASREVIVRTGELFF	TGTGCCTCCCGGGAGGTGATAGTCCGTACCGGGGAGCTGTTTTTT
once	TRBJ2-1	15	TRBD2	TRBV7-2	CASSHQRGGRNEQFF	TGTGCCAGCAGCCACCAGCGGGGGGGGAGAAATGAGCAGTTCTTC
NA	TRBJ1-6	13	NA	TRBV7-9	CASSSEQGSSLHF	TGTGCCAGCAGCTCCGAACAGGGTTCTTCCCTCCACTTT
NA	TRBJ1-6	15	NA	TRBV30	CAWTLTGGYNSPLHF	TGTGCCTGGACTCTCACTGGGGGGTATAATTCACCCCTCCACTTT
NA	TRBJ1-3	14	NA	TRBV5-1	CASSSAGEGNTIYF	TGCGCCAGCTCCAGCGCAGGGGAAGGAAACACCATATATTTT
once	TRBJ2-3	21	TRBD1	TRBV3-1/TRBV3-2	CASSPYKTRSQTGGSWNTQYF	TGTGCCAGCAGCCCCTATAAGACACGTTCCCAGACAGGGGGGTCTTGGAATACGCAGTATTTT
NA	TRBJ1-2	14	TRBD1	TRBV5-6	CASSFGQGNYGYTF	TGTGCCAGCAGCTTCGGACAGGGGAACTATGGCTACACCTTC
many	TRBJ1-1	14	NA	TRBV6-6	CASSYGRTGGEAFF	TGTGCCAGCAGTTACGGAAGGACGGGGGGGGAGGCTTTCTTT
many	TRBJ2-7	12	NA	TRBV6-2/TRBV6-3	CASSYGATQQYF	TGTGCCAGCAGTTACGGGGCCACCCAGCAGTACTTC
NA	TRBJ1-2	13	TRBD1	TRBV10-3	CATAGTGNEGYTF	TGTGCCACCGCTGGGACAGGGAACGAAGGCTACACCTTC
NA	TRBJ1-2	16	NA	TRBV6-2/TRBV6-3	CASSYGGTRLPYGYTF	TGTGCCAGCAGTTACGGGGGGACGAGGCTCCCCTATGGCTACACCTTC
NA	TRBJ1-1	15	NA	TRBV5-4	CASRTMGGMNTEAFF	TGTGCCAGCAGGACGATGGGGGGAATGAACACTGAAGCTTTCTTT
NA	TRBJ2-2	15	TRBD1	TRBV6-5	CASSTRQGYTGELFF	TGTGCCAGCAGTACACGACAGGGATACACCGGGGAGCTGTTTTTT
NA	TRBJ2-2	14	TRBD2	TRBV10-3	CATNSGGPTGELFF	TGTGCCACCAATAGCGGGGGGCCCACCGGGGAGCTGTTTTTT
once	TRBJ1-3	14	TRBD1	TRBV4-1	CASSPGTGDDTIYF	TGCGCCAGTTCGCCCGGGACAGGGGATGACACCATATATTTT
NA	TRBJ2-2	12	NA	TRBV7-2	CASRRGPGELFF	TGTGCCAGCAGAAGGGGTCCCGGGGAGCTGTTTTTT
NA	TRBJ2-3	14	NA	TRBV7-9	CASQGQGSTDTQYF	TGTGCCAGCCAAGGGCAGGGTTCCACAGATACGCAGTATTTT
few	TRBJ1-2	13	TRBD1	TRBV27	CASSLTTQGGYTF	TGTGCCAGCAGTTTAACTACACAGGGGGGCTACACCTTC
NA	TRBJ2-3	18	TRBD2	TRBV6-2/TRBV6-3	CASSYARNLAGGTDTQYF	TGTGCCAGCAGTTATGCCCGAAATTTAGCGGGGGGAACAGATACGCAGTATTTT
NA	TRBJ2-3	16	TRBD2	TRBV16	CASSQSQTGGSDTQYF	TGTGCCAGCAGCCAATCGCAGACGGGGGGATCAGATACGCAGTATTTT
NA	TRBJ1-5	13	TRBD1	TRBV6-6	CASSGQDNQPQHF	TGTGCCAGCAGTGGACAGGATAATCAGCCCCAGCATTTT
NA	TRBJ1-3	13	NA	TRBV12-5	CASGLGPRNTIYF	TGTGCTAGTGGTTTGGGGCCAAGAAACACCATATATTTT